This TCR beta chain was identified in a study of blood T cell repertoires in COVID-19 (TCRdb year 2020). In terms of the full investigation: Samples from collaborators originated in the United States, Italy and Spain and spanned both the acute and convalescent phases of COVID-19. Sample metadata almost always included a de-identified subject ID, COVID-19 status, age in years and sex. The material from the prospective study consisted of cDNA or gDNA derived from T cells, B-cell-depleted T cells, or PBMCs. Deeply sampled blood TCRbeta repertoires from subjects exposed to, actively infected with, or recovered from COVID-19 were included in the dataset. The samples were drawn from two sources: the first 160 participants of the ongoing ImmuneRACE study, and fewer than 1,500 subjects contributed by 6 global collaborators. The repertoires were released in a freely available public database meant as a resource for research on the immune response to SARS-CoV-2. Where HLA class I and class II types were available, the types were taken from metadata supplied by the sample provider, not from assay-based typing. The paper as a whole reports these results and caveats: The amount of clinical and demographic metadata varied by source and participant and was provided uncurated.

Participants in the prospective study were aged about 18 to 95 years, lived in over 20 United States geographic areas, and enrolled through a virtual design. In the prospective study, participants were assigned to cohorts based on the clinical history participants reported in a screening survey and a study questionnaire. Recovered participants in ImmuneRACE Cohort 3 were defined by two consecutive negative NP/OP PCR tests, clearance by a healthcare professional, or resolution of symptoms. In the prospective study, whole blood, serum and a nasopharyngeal or oropharyngeal swab were collected from each participant by mobile phlebotomists. Participants in the prospective study had the option to provide additional blood draws and questionnaires over an approximately 2-month period. Prospective study blood samples were shipped either frozen or at room temperature before DNA extraction. Turning to this clone: Its antigen is unknown. Base qualities are missing; no much larger clone stands one base away.

TCRbeta CDR3 regions were amplified from genomic DNA by means of the immunoSEQ Assay, a bias-controlled multiplex PCR. From the authors' description of their analysis: The number of nucleated cells in each sample was estimated by amplification of reference gene primers within the assay. To quantify the absolute abundance of each unique TCRbeta CDR3 rearrangement, sequence reads were collapsed and filtered. For each sample, productive Simpson clonality was calculated as the square root of Simpson's diversity index across productive rearrangements. Sourced from immuneACCESS, this table was stored by TCRdb with only in-frame sequences that have V and J called. A share of the clones is absent; for the studies checked, an unresolved V gene accounts for under half, and the remainder has no known explanation. The V and J calls and the clone size are those of that table, but D and trimming were determined from the DNA. The sample has hundreds of thousands of clones on record, about 87% of them singletons. The biggest ten clones account for about 3% of the sample.

From cysteine to phenylalanine, the CDR3 is 14 amino acids long. The DNA shown is the 42-base CDR3, in frame from base 1. CDR1 and CDR2, per the germline V gene, are SGHTA and FQGTGA. Trimming removed 5 bases from V and 6 bases from J; the gene matches leave 7 bases unexplained. The receptor chain draws on TRBV7-3 and TRBJ2-1; TRBD1 fits 7 bases in the junction. Material: PBMCs or T cells enriched from blood (not recorded which). This TCR came from a woman in her forties or fifties who had recovered from COVID-19. The CDR3 region has the sequence CASSLRQGGNEQFF. The sequenced DNA: TGTGCCAGCAGCCTAAGACAGGGTGGCAATGAGCAGTTCTTC.